This TCR beta chain was documented in a study of cytomegalovirus exposure and HLA in healthy donors. At the level of the study: It was reported in a later analysis that the same platform had been used for the 100 to 150 validation repertoires as for the approximately 730 first-cohort repertoires. Study-level results: According to a later analysis, TCR clusters from the first cohort tended to co-occur in the roughly 110 validation repertoires. Cytomegalovirus association was assigned to over 150 TCR beta chains. Testing in vitro showed a few CMV-associated chains specific for CMV antigens.

As regards this clone: What it recognizes is unknown.

The table came from immunoSEQ multiplex PCR; TCRdb's copy has only in-frame clones and leaves some out. The table lists 150,000 to 200,000 clones, about three quarters of them singletons. Germline CDR1 and CDR2: SGHRS and YFSETQ. The CDR3 runs 14 residues. V was cut by 0 bases and J by 5 bases, with 9 bases left in between. Sequenced input: PBMCs. V gene TRBV5-1 combines with J gene TRBJ2-1; D might be TRBD2 (6 bases). The receptor's source is a woman under 40 in good health and CMV-seronegative. Written as DNA, the CDR3 is TGCGCCAGCAGCTTGGGCGCGGGACACAATGAGCAGTTCTTC. Amino acid sequence: CASSLGAGHNEQFF.